The 25 T cell receptor beta chains below come from one sample, sequenced in a study of shared clonotypes between healthy human individuals. Cells designated naive CD8 were CD45RO-negative and were positively selected for CCR7, with terminally differentiated effector memory CD45RA+ cells excluded. Clones were sequenced by immunoSEQ multiplex PCR, and TCRdb holds only the in-frame ones, with some missing. This sample has approximately 2,200,000 clones, with roughly 91% found just once. Sequencing was performed on naive CD8+ T cells from PBMCs. The receptors come from a man between 18 and 29 years old in good health. Some clones in this sample may be carry-over from other donors' samples.

V and J are TRBV7-9 and TRBJ2-7; TRBD1 or TRBD2 may be the D gene (5 bases each). Germline assignment: CDR1 SEHNR and CDR2 FQNEAQ (reference sequence). Trimming left V 2 bases short and J 7 bases short, with 15 bases between. This CDR3 is built from 14 residues. CDR3 bases: TGTGCCAGCAGCTTATTTGACGGGGCCTGGGAGCAGTACTTC. Residues: CASSLFDGAWEQYF.

CDR3 DNA: TGTGCCTTCCTTGACAGGCCCTACGAGCAGTACTTC. Translation gives CAFLDRPYEQYF. The V and J genes are TRBV30 and TRBJ2-7; D might be TRBD1 (6 bases). CDR3 length: 12 amino acids. Germline CDR1 reads GTSNPN; CDR2 reads SVGIG (reference sequence). The V gene lost 7 bases and the J gene lost 2 bases, with 12 bases spanning the gap. Full variable domain (remainder filled in from reference TRBV30 and TRBJ2-7): SQTIHQWPATLVQPVGSPLSLECTVEGTSNPNLYWYRQAAGRGLQLLFYSVGIGQISSEVPQNLSASRPQDRQFILSSKKLLLSDSGFYLCAFLDRPYEQYFGPGTRLTVT.

The chain couples TRBV29-1 to TRBJ2-2, with TRBD2 matching over 7 bases. Germline-derived CDR1 and CDR2 are SQVTM and ANQGSEA. The J segment lost 10 bases and the V segment lost 6 bases, leaving 5 bases of the junction unmatched. The CDR3 consists of 11 residues. CDR3 in DNA: TGCAGCGTGGGGGAGGGAACGGAGCTGTTTTTT. This sequence encodes CSVGEGTELFF.

This clone appeared a single time. The V call is TRBV7-9, the J call TRBJ2-7; a weak D match, TRBD1 (5 bases). Germline lookup yields CDR1 SEHNR and CDR2 FQNEAQ (reference sequence). The germline V and J ends were trimmed by 5 bases and 1 base, with 15 bases remaining between them. The CDR3 length is 15 residues. This CDR3 is CASSQVRRGSYEQYF. CDR3 DNA sequence: TGTGCCAGCAGCCAGGTACGAAGGGGTTCCTACGAGCAGTACTTC. The full variable domain, with the rest looked up from reference TRBV7-9 and TRBJ2-7, is DTGVSQNPRHKITKRGQNVTFRCDPISEHNRLYWYRQTLGQGPEFLTYFQNEAQLEKSRLLSDRFSAERPKGSFSTLEIQRTEQGDSAMYLCASSQVRRGSYEQYFGPGTRLTVT.

The V and J genes are TRBV6-1 and TRBJ2-7; D is uncertain. This CDR3 spans 13 amino acids. The V end was cut by 3 bases, the J end by 2 bases, with 8 bases between. Germline V CDR1 and CDR2: MNHNS, SASEGT. The chain's CDR3 is CASSDKLPYEQYF. CDR3 nucleotide sequence: TGTGCCAGCAGTGACAAATTGCCCTACGAGCAGTACTTC.

The chain has TRBV7-8 and TRBJ2-7, with unresolved D. The germline V and J ends were trimmed by 4 bases and 7 bases, with 11 bases remaining between them. Germline V gene sequence: CDR1 SGHVS, CDR2 FQNEAQ. The CDR3 contains 12 residues. This CDR3 reads CASSSLGWEQYF. The DNA for the CDR3 is TGTGCCAGCAGCTCCCTTGGGTGGGAGCAGTACTTC.

The chain couples TRBV19 to TRBJ2-7; the match to TRBD1 covers 7 bases. The J segment lost 2 bases and the V segment lost 4 bases, leaving 2 bases of the junction unmatched. Germline values: CDR1 LNHDA, CDR2 SQIVND (reference sequence). This CDR3 region has 13 residues. As DNA, the CDR3 is TGTGCCAGTAGTAACCAGGGGGCCTACGAGCAGTACTTC. Amino acids: CASSNQGAYEQYF.

The chain is built from TRBV7-8 and TRBJ2-2, with D perhaps matching TRBD2 (7 bases). This CDR3 is built from 16 residues. Trimming shortened V by 3 bases and J by 5 bases, and 16 bases separated the two germline ends. CDR1 and CDR2 from the germline V gene are SGHVS and FQNEAQ. The CDR3 DNA sequence: TGTGCCAGCAGCTTCATGCGGGGGCGCGGAACCGGGGAGCTGTTTTTT. This codes for CASSFMRGRGTGELFF.

The V gene is TRBV19, the J gene TRBJ1-4; a weak D match, TRBD1 (5 bases). CDR1 and CDR2 from the germline V gene are LNHDA and SQIVND (reference sequence). The V gene lost 5 bases and the J gene lost 4 bases, with 14 bases spanning the gap. This CDR3 comprises 15 residues. CDR3 loop: CASSSPQDYNEKLFF. Written as DNA, the CDR3 is TGTGCCAGTAGTTCGCCACAGGACTATAATGAAAAACTGTTTTTT. Filled out from reference TRBV19 and TRBJ1-4, the complete variable domain reads DGGITQSPKYLFRKEGQNVTLSCEQNLNHDAMYWYRQDPGQGLRLIYYSQIVNDFQKGDIAEGYSVSREKKESFPLTVTSAQKNPTAFYLCASSSPQDYNEKLFFGSGTQLSVL.

This chain's CDR3 is CASSPRGPGGYGYTF. DNA for the CDR3: TGTGCCAGCAGTCCCCGAGGGCCAGGGGGCTATGGCTACACCTTC. This chain links TRBV27 with TRBJ1-2; 7 nucleotides align to TRBD1. The CDR3 is 15 amino acids. Trimming at V came to 5 bases and at J to 4 bases, leaving 10 bases not matched to a gene. Germline V gives CDR1 MNHEY, CDR2 SMNVEV (reference sequence).

The chain couples TRBV7-9 to TRBJ2-5, with D hard to call. Germline-derived CDR1 and CDR2 are SEHNR and FQNEAQ (reference sequence). The germline V and J ends were trimmed by 1 base and 1 base, with 10 bases remaining between them. This CDR3 has 15 residues. CDR3 DNA sequence: TGTGCCAGCAGCTTAGGGACGTCCGCCCAAGAGACCCAGTACTTC. This gives the protein CASSLGTSAQETQYF.

A note on this clone: Other DNA sequences within the sample encode an identical CDR3. The genes are TRBV30 and TRBJ2-7; D uncertain. V was trimmed by 1 base and J by 3 bases, leaving 7 bases between them. The CDR3 has 12 amino acids. Germline CDR1 is GTSNPN and CDR2 is SVGIG (reference sequence). This CDR3 reads CAWSATSYEQYF. CDR3 DNA sequence: TGTGCCTGGAGTGCCACAAGCTACGAGCAGTACTTC.

This chain joins TRBV13 and TRBJ2-1; 8 bases match TRBD2. With 5 bases clipped from V and 0 bases from J, the junction kept 9 bases outside the gene matches. The CDR3 is 17 residues long. CDR1 is PRHDT and CDR2 is FYEKMQ in the germline V gene (reference sequence). CDR3 in DNA: TGTGCCAGCAGCGGACCTAGCGGGCCCTCCTCCTACAATGAGCAGTTCTTC. Translated, it gives CASSGPSGPSSYNEQFF.

The V call is TRBV6-6, the J call TRBJ2-7; 11 nucleotides line up with TRBD2. The germline V gene encodes CDR1 MNHNY and CDR2 SVGAGI (reference sequence). V lost 6 bases and J lost 2; bases outside the gene matches: 3. The CDR3 spans 14 residues. The CDR3 here is CASSQLAGAYEQYF. CDR3 bases: TGTGCCAGCAGCCAACTAGCGGGAGCCTACGAGCAGTACTTC.

There are a few counts of this clone. The chain has TRBV30 and TRBJ1-2, with 7 bases fitting TRBD1. Trimming removed 7 bases from V and 4 bases from J; junction bases left unmatched: 12. This CDR3 has 14 amino acids. CDR1 GTSNPN and CDR2 SVGIG come from the germline V gene (reference sequence). The CDR3, as DNA: TGTGCCTCTACCCTTGACAGGGAACCCTATGGCTACACCTTC. The encoded protein is CASTLDREPYGYTF.

The chain joins TRBV5-1 to TRBJ2-7; 7 bases align to TRBD1. Germline CDR1 reads SGHRS; CDR2 reads YFSETQ. This CDR3 comprises 14 residues. Trimming took 4 bases from V and 0 from J; bases not matched to a gene: 4. The CDR3 here is CASSKRDSSYEQYF. The CDR3 region has the DNA TGCGCCAGCAGCAAAAGGGACAGCTCCTACGAGCAGTACTTC. Full variable domain (missing parts from reference TRBV5-1 and TRBJ2-7): KAGVTQTPRYLIKTRGQQVTLSCSPISGHRSVSWYQQTPGQGLQFLFEYFSETQRNKGNFPGRFSGRQFSNSRSEMNVSTLELGDSALYLCASSKRDSSYEQYFGPGTRLTVT.

J is TRBJ2-3 and V is TRBV10-3, with 13 bases that match TRBD2. This CDR3 has 16 residues. Germline V gene sequence: CDR1 ENHRY, CDR2 SYGVKD. V was clipped by 6 bases and J by 5 bases; unmatched bases: 8. CDR3 loop: CAISRGLAGSVDTQYF. The CDR3 region has the DNA TGTGCCATCAGCCGGGGACTAGCGGGATCGGTAGATACGCAGTATTTT.

About this clone itself: The germline gene is not matched at one end of the junction; a read error may be the cause. The CDR3 reads CASSLPGTVEYF. The CDR3 region has the DNA TGTGCCAGCAGCTTGCCTGGGACAGTCGAGTATTTT. The chain recombines TRBV5-6 with TRBJ1-5, with 7 bases fitting TRBD1. The CDR3 runs to 12 residues. CDR1 is SGHDT and CDR2 is YYEEEE in the germline V gene. The full variable domain, in which reference TRBV5-6 and TRBJ1-5 provide the parts outside the CDR3, is DAGVTQSPTHLIKTRGQQVTLRCSPKSGHDTVSWYQQALGQGPQFIFQYYEEEERQRGNFPDRFSGHQFPNYSSELNVNALLLGDSALYLCASSLPGTVEYFGDGTRLSIL.

A word on this clone: The sample contains more than one DNA sequence encoding this CDR3. The chain recombines TRBV27 with TRBJ2-7; maybe TRBD2 (6 bases). V dropped 2 bases and J dropped 6 bases, with 11 bases sitting between them. The CDR3 sequence is 13 residues long. Germline V lookup: CDR1 MNHEY, CDR2 SMNVEV (reference sequence). The CDR3 nucleotides read TGTGCCAGCAGTTTAGGGCTAGCGTTCGAGCAGTACTTC. Translated: CASSLGLAFEQYF.

The count of this clone is one. The V and J genes are TRBV7-9 and TRBJ2-5; no firm D call. The CDR3 is 13 residues long. Germline CDR1 reads SEHNR; CDR2 reads FQNEAQ (reference sequence). Trimming left V 5 bases short and J 5 bases short, with 12 bases between. Here the CDR3 DNA reads TGTGCCAGCAGCAGGGTAGGGCTGGAGACCCAGTACTTC. Its translation is CASSRVGLETQYF.

The J gene is TRBJ1-5, the V gene TRBV21-1. TRBV21-1 is a pseudogene segment. The CDR3 loop spans 16 amino acids. CDR3 sequence reads: CASSKFLRASNQPQHF. CDR3 DNA sequence: TGTGCCAGCAGCAAGTTTTTGAGGGCCAGCAATCAGCCCCAGCATTTT.

The rearrangement joins TRBV7-6 to TRBJ2-3; TRBD1 aligns across 9 bases. CDR3 length: 16 residues. Germline V lookup: CDR1 SGHVS, CDR2 FNYEAQ. With 4 bases clipped from V and 4 bases from J, the junction kept 9 bases outside the gene matches. The CDR3 region is CASSSLTGGFADTQYF. The CDR3 DNA reads as TGTGCCAGCAGCTCCCTGACAGGGGGTTTCGCAGATACGCAGTATTTT.

The rearrangement links TRBV6-1 to TRBJ1-5; tentative D call: TRBD1 (5 bases). Germline assignment: CDR1 MNHNS and CDR2 SASEGT. The V gene lost 7 bases and the J gene lost 6 bases, with 10 bases spanning the gap. CDR3 length: 12 residues. The CDR3 DNA is TGTGCCAGCAACAGGTTCACTCAGCCCCAGCATTTT. Its protein product is CASNRFTQPQHF.

The DNA of the CDR3 is TGTGCCAGCAGTTTTGCCCTACAGGAGAGAATCTACGAGCAGTACTTC. Protein product: CASSFALQERIYEQYF. V and J are TRBV28 and TRBJ2-7, with D possibly being TRBD1 (5 bases). Germline V gene data show CDR1 as MDHEN and CDR2 as SYDVKM. Trimming took 3 bases from V and 3 from J, leaving 18 bases between them. The CDR3 extends over 16 amino acids.

The CDR3 sequence: CASSFIGGNNEQFF. In nucleotides, the CDR3 is TGTGCCAGCAGCTTTATTGGTGGGAACAATGAGCAGTTCTTC. The chain recombines TRBV7-9 with TRBJ2-1, with D unclear. The V gene lost 3 bases and the J gene lost 5 bases, with 11 bases spanning the gap. CDR3 length equals 14 residues. Germline V CDR1 and CDR2: SEHNR, FQNEAQ (reference sequence).